This TCR beta chain was recovered during a study of T cell repertoires in cytomegalovirus infection. As for the study in general: The study used recently identified HLA-C-restricted and well-studied HLA-B-restricted CMV epitopes. Through public TCR beta signatures, both CMV infection and matching HLA type were indicated. Whole-study findings and limits: Dominating the ex vivo response were HLA-C-restricted CMV-specific TCR beta clonotypes. Carriers of CMV and the relevant HLA type were discriminated by public TCR beta frequency.

This CDR3 comprises 16 residues. The germline gives CDR1 MGHDK, CDR2 SYGVNS. V shed 6 bases, J shed 3 bases, and the junction held 8 bases outside the gene matches. TCRdb fed the reads into MiXCR, producing one record per CDR3 protein. The repertoire holds approximately 300,000 distinct CDR3 sequences, with around 29% as singletons. About this clonotype: Antigen: not known.

The rearrangement uses TRBV25-1 and TRBJ2-2, with 9 bases fitting TRBD2. The sequence was obtained from a human donor in good health (CMV status not recorded). Some clones in this sample may be carry-over from other donors' samples. This material consisted of cultured PBMCs, taken from culture after CMV antigen stimulation. CDR3 nucleotide sequence: TGTGCCAGCAGGGTAGCGGGAGTCGCCGACACCGGGGAGCTGTTTTTT. Amino acids: CASRVAGVADTGELFF. Full variable domain (missing parts from reference TRBV25-1 and TRBJ2-2): EADIYQTPRYLVIGTGKKITLECSQTMGHDKMYWYQQDPGMELHLIHYSYGVNSTEKGDLSSESTVSRIRTEHFPLTLESARPSHTSQYLCASRVAGVADTGELFFGEGSRLTVL.